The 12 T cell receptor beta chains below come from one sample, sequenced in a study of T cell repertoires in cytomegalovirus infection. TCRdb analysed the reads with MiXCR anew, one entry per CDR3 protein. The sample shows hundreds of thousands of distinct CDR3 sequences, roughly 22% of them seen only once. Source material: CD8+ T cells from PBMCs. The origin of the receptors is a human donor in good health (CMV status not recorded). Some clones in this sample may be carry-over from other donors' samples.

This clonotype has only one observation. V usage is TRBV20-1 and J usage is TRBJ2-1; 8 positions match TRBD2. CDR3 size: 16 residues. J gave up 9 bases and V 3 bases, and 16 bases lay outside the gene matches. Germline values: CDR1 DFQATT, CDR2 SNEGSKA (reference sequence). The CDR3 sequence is CSASPGLGLIVGEQFF. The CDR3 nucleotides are TGCAGTGCTAGTCCGGGACTAGGGTTGATTGTGGGTGAGCAGTTCTTC.

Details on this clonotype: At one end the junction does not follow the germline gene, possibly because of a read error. CDR3 DNA sequence: TGTGCCGGCAGCCCCCAACCCGGCCGGGGGGATGAAAAACTGTTTTTT. Its translation is CAGSPQPGRGDEKLFF. V is TRBV4-1 and J is TRBJ1-4; a possible D gene is TRBD1 (5 bases). CDR3 size: 16 residues. Germline V gene lookup returns CDR1 MGHRA and CDR2 YSYEKL.

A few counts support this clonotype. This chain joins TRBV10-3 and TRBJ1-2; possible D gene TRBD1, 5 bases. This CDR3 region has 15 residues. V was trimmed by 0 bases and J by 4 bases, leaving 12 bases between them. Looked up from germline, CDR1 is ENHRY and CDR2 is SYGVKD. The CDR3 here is CAISESGDFGYGYTF. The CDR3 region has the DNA TGTGCCATCAGTGAGTCAGGGGATTTCGGCTATGGCTACACCTTC.

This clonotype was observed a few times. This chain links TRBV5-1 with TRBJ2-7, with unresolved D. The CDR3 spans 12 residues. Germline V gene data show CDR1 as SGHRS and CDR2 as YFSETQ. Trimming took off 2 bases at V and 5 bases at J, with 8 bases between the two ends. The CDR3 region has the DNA TGCGCCAGCAGCTTTGGAGTCGACGAGCAGTACTTC. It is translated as CASSFGVDEQYF.

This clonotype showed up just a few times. CDR3 nucleotides: TGTGCCAGCAGCTCCAATAGACTCTCGCAGAGTTCACCCCTCCACTTT. Translation: CASSSNRLSQSSPLHF. The chain carries TRBV2 and TRBJ1-6; D unresolved. CDR1 is SNHLY and CDR2 is FYNNEI in the germline V gene. The germline V and J ends were trimmed by 6 bases and 9 bases, with 21 bases remaining between them. The CDR3 consists of 16 residues.

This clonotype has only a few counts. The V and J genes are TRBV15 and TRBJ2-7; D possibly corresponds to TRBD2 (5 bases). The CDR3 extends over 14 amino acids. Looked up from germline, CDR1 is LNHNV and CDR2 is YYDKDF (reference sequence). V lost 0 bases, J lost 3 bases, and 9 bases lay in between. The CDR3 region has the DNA TGTGCCACCAGCAGAGATCGGGGAGTCTACGAGCAGTACTTC. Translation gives CATSRDRGVYEQYF.

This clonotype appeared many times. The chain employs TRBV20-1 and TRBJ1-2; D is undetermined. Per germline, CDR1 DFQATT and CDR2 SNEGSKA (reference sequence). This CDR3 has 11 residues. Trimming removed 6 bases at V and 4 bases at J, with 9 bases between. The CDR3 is CSAPDGYGYTF. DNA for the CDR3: TGCAGTGCGCCGGACGGCTATGGCTACACCTTC.

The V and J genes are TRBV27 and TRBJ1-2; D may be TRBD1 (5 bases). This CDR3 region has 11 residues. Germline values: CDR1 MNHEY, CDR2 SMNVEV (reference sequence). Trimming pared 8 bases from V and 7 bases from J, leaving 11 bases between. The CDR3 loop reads CASCYGGGYTF. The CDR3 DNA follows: TGTGCCAGCTGTTACGGGGGTGGCTACACCTTC.

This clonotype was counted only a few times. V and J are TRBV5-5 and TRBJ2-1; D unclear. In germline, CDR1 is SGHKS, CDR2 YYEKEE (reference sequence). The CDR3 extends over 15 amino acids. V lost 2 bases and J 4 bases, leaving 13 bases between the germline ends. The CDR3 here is CASSFTVSYYNEQFF. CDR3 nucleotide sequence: TGTGCCAGCAGCTTTACGGTCTCTTATTACAATGAGCAGTTCTTC.

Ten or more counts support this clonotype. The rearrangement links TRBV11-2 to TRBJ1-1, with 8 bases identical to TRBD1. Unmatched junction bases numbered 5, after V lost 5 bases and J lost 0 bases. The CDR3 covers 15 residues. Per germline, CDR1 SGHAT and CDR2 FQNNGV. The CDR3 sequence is CASSLRTGLNTEAFF. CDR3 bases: TGTGCCAGCAGCCTCCGGACAGGGCTGAACACTGAAGCTTTCTTT.

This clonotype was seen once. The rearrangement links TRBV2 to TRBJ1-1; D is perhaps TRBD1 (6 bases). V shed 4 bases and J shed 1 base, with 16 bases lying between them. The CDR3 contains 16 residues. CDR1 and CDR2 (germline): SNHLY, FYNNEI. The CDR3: CASSVLQGSSNTEAFF. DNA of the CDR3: TGTGCCAGCAGTGTGCTACAGGGAAGCTCGAACACTGAAGCTTTCTTT.

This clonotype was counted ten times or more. The DNA for the CDR3 is TGTGCCAGCAGATCAACCCGAACGTTCTCCTACAATGAGCAGTTCTTC. Translation: CASRSTRTFSYNEQFF. This chain links TRBV7-8 with TRBJ2-1, with D hard to call. Germline CDR1 and CDR2: SGHVS and FQNEAQ. The CDR3 has 16 residues. The V end lost 6 bases, the J end lost 0 bases, and 15 bases lay between the germline ends.